The sequence of this T cell receptor beta chain was determined in a study of tumor-infiltrating lymphocytes in primary liver carcinoma. Findings and caveats of the study: Bulk, unsorted sampling meant CD4+ and CD8+ repertoires went uncompared. Blood's top-250-clone fraction was significantly lower than that of tumors (p = 0.039).

CDR1 SGHAT and CDR2 FQNNGV come from the germline V gene. This CDR3 is built from 17 residues. Trimming stripped 1 base from V and 2 bases from J, with 16 bases between. This clonotype was seen repeatedly, ten times or more. Its antigen is undetermined. Germline DNA was also extracted, and blood RNA was taken from unsorted whole blood. Every patient had chronic HBV infection and was treatment-naive. Sampling before surgery obtained roughly 4.2 milliliters of peripheral blood. Total RNA amounting to around 530 ng was the source from which TCR beta cDNA was made with a constant-region primer. A slightly modified ARM-PCR protocol with three nested multiplex PCR rounds produced these TCR beta libraries. Researchers ran the first two PCR rounds for roughly 11 cycles each with TRBV1-TRBV30 forward primers and a C-beta reverse primer. A single record per CDR3 protein comes from TCRdb applying MiXCR to the multiplex PCR reads. This sample carries about 320,000 distinct CDR3 sequences, 58% of them seen once, and the ten largest clones take about a sixth.

The clonotype originates from a woman in her twenties or thirties with primary liver carcinoma and hepatitis B virus infection. The genes are TRBV11-2 and TRBJ2-3; D is unresolved. What was sequenced was peripheral blood. The DNA of the CDR3 is TGTGCCAGCAGCTTAGTTGGGTGGAATGGACCCACAGATACGCAGTATTTT. It is translated as CASSLVGWNGPTDTQYF.